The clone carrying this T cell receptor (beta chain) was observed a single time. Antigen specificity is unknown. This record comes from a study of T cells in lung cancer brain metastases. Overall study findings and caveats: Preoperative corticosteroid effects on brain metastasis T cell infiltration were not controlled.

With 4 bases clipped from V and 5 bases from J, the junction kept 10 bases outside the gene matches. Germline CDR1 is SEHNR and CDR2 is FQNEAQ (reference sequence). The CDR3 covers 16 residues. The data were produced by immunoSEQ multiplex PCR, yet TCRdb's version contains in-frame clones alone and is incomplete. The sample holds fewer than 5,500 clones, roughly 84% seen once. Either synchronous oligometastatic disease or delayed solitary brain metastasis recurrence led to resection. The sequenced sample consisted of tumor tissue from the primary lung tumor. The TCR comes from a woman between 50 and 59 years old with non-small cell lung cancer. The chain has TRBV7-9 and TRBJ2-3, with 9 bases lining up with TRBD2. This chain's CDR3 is CASSSQIAGDGDTQYF. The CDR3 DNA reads TGTGCCAGCAGCTCCCAAATAGCGGGAGATGGAGATACGCAGTATTTT.